Below, 21 T cell receptor beta chains from the same sample are listed, as sequenced in a study of T-cell reconstitution after alpha-beta-depleted transplantation in children. This sample's TCRbeta library carried unique molecular identifier barcodes. TCRdb fed the PCR reads into MiXCR, producing one record per CDR3 protein. The sample has about 610,000 distinct CDR3 sequences, roughly a tenth seen once. The material was PBMCs from the stem cell graft donor, obtained from the stem cell graft. These receptors were taken from a human donor who donated a stem cell graft to a child with acute myeloid leukemia.

This clonotype has a handful of counts. The V and J genes are TRBV6-5 and TRBJ2-2; possibly TRBD1 for D (5 bases). The CDR3 loop spans 14 amino acids. Germline CDR1 MNHEY, CDR2 SVGAGI. V was pared by 6 bases and J by 1 base, with 9 bases between. CDR3 region: CASSYQGNTGELFF. The CDR3 nucleotides are TGTGCCAGCAGCTATCAGGGGAACACCGGGGAGCTGTTTTTT.

The chain is built from TRBV30 and TRBJ2-3, with 7 bases identical to TRBD2. With 3 bases clipped from V and 3 bases from J, the junction kept 9 bases outside the gene matches. Germline loops: CDR1 GTSNPN, CDR2 SVGIG (reference sequence). This CDR3 has 15 amino acids. CDR3 residues: CAWSLGAGETDTQYF. In nucleotides, the CDR3 is TGTGCCTGGAGCCTCGGGGCGGGAGAAACAGATACGCAGTATTTT.

The CDR3 DNA sequence: TGTGCCTGGAGTCGGGACACGGACTACGAGCAGTACTTC. It specifies CAWSRDTDYEQYF. V usage is TRBV30 and J usage is TRBJ2-7, with D perhaps TRBD1 (6 bases). This CDR3 is 13 amino acids long. The V gene lost 2 bases and the J gene lost 3 bases, with 11 bases spanning the gap. Per germline, CDR1 GTSNPN and CDR2 SVGIG (reference sequence).

This clonotype was seen repeatedly, ten times or more. The chain recombines TRBV21-1 with TRBJ2-2; the table's D call of TRBD1 was not tested on the DNA. TRBV21-1 is described as a pseudogene. This CDR3 is 14 amino acids long. CDR3 region: CASIPCRAVRELFF. The DNA for the CDR3 is TGTGCCAGCATCCCCTGTCGGGCCGTCCGGGAGCTGTTTTTT.

This clonotype was counted between two and nine times. The chain combines TRBV10-3 with TRBJ2-1; D is perhaps TRBD2 (6 bases). CDR3 length equals 14 residues. Between the trimmed V and J ends, which lost 6 bases and 2 bases, there was a span of 11 bases. CDR1 ENHRY and CDR2 SYGVKD come from the germline V gene. CDR3 in amino acids: CAIRVEGTYNEQFF. CDR3 sequence (DNA): TGTGCCATCAGGGTGGAGGGAACCTACAATGAGCAGTTCTTC.

This clonotype was detected many times. The rearrangement uses TRBV29-1 and TRBJ2-3, with D possibly called TRBD1 or TRBD2 (5 bases each). Trimming took 3 bases from V and 6 from J, leaving 10 bases between them. Germline V CDR1 and CDR2: SQVTM, ANQGSEA. CDR3 size: 12 residues. The DNA for the CDR3 is TGCAGCGTTGATAAAGGGACCGATACGCAGTATTTT. Residues: CSVDKGTDTQYF.

This clonotype was observed many times. This chain links TRBV29-1 with TRBJ1-1, with 9 bases that match TRBD1. The CDR3 spans 12 residues. Germline CDR1 reads SQVTM; CDR2 reads ANQGSEA. With V trimmed by 7 bases and J by 12 bases, 12 bases remained unmatched. This CDR3 reads CSALPPGQGSFF. CDR3 nucleotide sequence: TGCAGCGCTTTACCGCCGGGACAGGGATCTTTCTTT.

The chain has TRBV20-1 and TRBJ2-5, with D perhaps matching TRBD2 (6 bases). V dropped 2 bases and J dropped 5 bases, with 18 bases sitting between them. The germline CDR1 and CDR2 sequences are DFQATT and SNEGSKA (reference sequence). The length of the CDR3 is 15 residues. The DNA for the CDR3 is TGCAGTGCTAGAAAGGGAGGACCAGCGGTGGAGACCCAGTACTTC. Translation: CSARKGGPAVETQYF.

By proportion, this clonotype is medium-sized. V usage is TRBV15 and J usage is TRBJ2-3; perhaps TRBD1 as D (5 bases). With 1 base removed from V and 4 bases from J, the gap between germline ends came to 18 bases. Germline V gene lookup returns CDR1 LNHNV and CDR2 YYDKDF (reference sequence). The CDR3 extends over 17 amino acids. CDR3 loop: CATSRVAAGSKSDTQYF. The CDR3 DNA reads as TGTGCCACCAGCAGAGTAGCTGCAGGGTCAAAGTCAGATACGCAGTATTTT. Drawing the rest from reference TRBV15 and TRBJ2-3, the complete variable domain is DAMVIQNPRYQVTQFGKPVTLSCSQTLNHNVMYWYQQKSSQAPKLLFHYYDKDFNNEADTPDNFQSRRPNTSFCFLDIRSPGLGDTAMYLCATSRVAAGSKSDTQYFGPGTRLTVL.

This clonotype was counted at least ten times. The chain is built from TRBV29-1 and TRBJ1-1, with D perhaps TRBD1 (5 bases). The V and J ends lost 1 base and 1 base respectively, with 7 bases between them. This CDR3 contains 13 residues. The V gene's germline CDR1 is SQVTM and CDR2 ANQGSEA. CDR3 coding DNA: TGCAGCGTTGAAGCAGGGCCGAACACTGAAGCTTTCTTT. Protein product: CSVEAGPNTEAFF.

The chain combines TRBV7-2 with TRBJ1-5; 8 bases are shared with TRBD1. Germline CDR1 is SGHTA and CDR2 is FQGNSA. V trimming: 3 bases; J trimming: 7 bases; junction bases outside the gene matches: 8. The CDR3 extends over 15 amino acids. The DNA of the CDR3 is TGTGCCAGCAGCTTGGGACAGGCCTTCGGGCAGCCCCAGCATTTT. The encoded protein is CASSLGQAFGQPQHF. Full variable domain (remainder filled in from reference TRBV7-2 and TRBJ1-5): GAGVSQSPSNKVTEKGKDVELRCDPISGHTALYWYRQSLGQGLEFLIYFQGNSAPDKSGLPSDRFSAERTGGSVSTLTIQRTQQEDSAVYLCASSLGQAFGQPQHFGDGTRLSIL.

This clonotype was found a few times. The chain joins TRBV15 to TRBJ1-4; no clear D. Trimming pared 1 base from V and 7 bases from J, leaving 7 bases between. This CDR3 contains 13 residues. The germline CDR1 and CDR2 sequences are LNHNV and YYDKDF (reference sequence). The CDR3 DNA reads as TGTGCCACCAGCAGAGGGAATGGTGAAAAACTGTTTTTT. This translates into CATSRGNGEKLFF.

The rearrangement uses TRBV20-1 and TRBJ2-2, with D perhaps TRBD2 (7 bases). There are 18 residues in the CDR3. The germline V gene has CDR1 DFQATT and CDR2 SNEGSKA (reference sequence). The V gene lost 0 bases and the J gene lost 5 bases, with 22 bases spanning the gap. CDR3 amino acids: CSARDPGGGGARTGELFF. Written as DNA, the CDR3 is TGCAGTGCTAGAGACCCCGGAGGGGGGGGCGCTAGGACCGGGGAGCTGTTTTTT.

The chain joins TRBV11-2 to TRBJ2-1; 11 bases are a match to TRBD2. The V gene's germline CDR1 is SGHAT and CDR2 FQNNGV. The CDR3 has 19 amino acids. V lost 4 bases and J lost 1; bases outside the gene matches: 12. CDR3 residues: CASSSPETSGAISYNEQFF. The CDR3 DNA sequence: TGTGCCAGCAGCTCGCCTGAGACTAGCGGGGCGATTTCCTACAATGAGCAGTTCTTC. Based on the CDR3 plus reference TRBV11-2 and TRBJ2-1, the full variable domain is EAGVAQSPRYKIIEKRQSVAFWCNPISGHATLYWYQQILGQGPKLLIQFQNNGVVDDSQLPKDRFSAERLKGVDSTLKIQPAKLEDSAVYLCASSSPETSGAISYNEQFFGPGTRLTVL.

This clonotype occurred once. The gene calls are TRBV5-1 and TRBJ2-1; D is unclear. The ends were cut back, 6 bases at V and 5 bases at J, with 18 bases in the middle. Germline-derived CDR1 and CDR2 are SGHRS and YFSETQ. This CDR3 spans 15 amino acids. CDR3 loop: CASTLRPAQNNEQFF. The CDR3 DNA reads as TGCGCCAGCACCCTTCGGCCAGCACAGAACAATGAGCAGTTCTTC.

The chain is built from TRBV29-1 and TRBJ2-7, with TRBD2 as a possible D gene (6 bases). The CDR3 contains 13 residues. V was clipped by 3 bases and J by 5 bases, with 14 bases between them. The germline gives CDR1 SQVTM, CDR2 ANQGSEA. CDR3 protein: CSVEEGLKNEQYF. The CDR3 DNA follows: TGCAGCGTTGAGGAGGGGCTTAAGAACGAGCAGTACTTC.

This clonotype showed up many times. CDR3 bases: TGTGCCAGCTCACCAGCCGCAGTTAGCAATCAGCCCCAGCATTTT. Amino acids: CASSPAAVSNQPQHF. The chain uses TRBV18 and TRBJ1-5; D is undetermined. The V gene lost 2 bases and the J gene lost 0 bases, with 8 bases spanning the gap. The CDR3 loop spans 15 amino acids. Germline V gives CDR1 KGHSH, CDR2 LQKENI.

The chain couples TRBV4-3 to TRBJ2-2, with 9 positions matching TRBD2. Per the germline V gene, CDR1 is LGHNA and CDR2 is YSLEER. The CDR3 contains 15 residues. Losses at the gene ends were 2 bases for V and 6 bases for J; bases not matched to a gene: 4. Here the CDR3 DNA reads TGCGCCAGCAGCCAATTGGCGGGAGGGTCCGGGGAGCTGTTTTTT. Translating it yields CASSQLAGGSGELFF.

The V gene is TRBV29-1, the J gene TRBJ2-1; 7 nucleotides line up with TRBD2. CDR1 SQVTM and CDR2 ANQGSEA come from the germline V gene. The CDR3 covers 15 residues. V was pared by 6 bases and J by 2 bases, with 10 bases of the junction left unmatched. In DNA, the CDR3 is TGCAGCGTCTCACCTGGGGGGAGGGCCTACAATGAGCAGTTCTTC. It specifies CSVSPGGRAYNEQFF.

The chain carries TRBV5-1 and TRBJ2-7; D remains unclear. The CDR3 has 15 amino acids. CDR1 SGHRS and CDR2 YFSETQ come from the germline V gene. The V end lost 7 bases, the J end lost 0 bases, and 17 bases lay between the germline ends. DNA for the CDR3: TGCGCCAGCGCCTCGGGCCCTTCTAGCTCCTACGAGCAGTACTTC. This gives the protein CASASGPSSSYEQYF.

This clonotype was detected ten times or more. V gene TRBV4-3 combines with J gene TRBJ2-3; 9 bases map to TRBD2. The V and J ends lost 5 bases and 2 bases, in that order; junction bases with no gene match: 8. The CDR3 is 16 amino acids. Germline V gene data show CDR1 as LGHNA and CDR2 as YSLEER. The CDR3 DNA reads TGCGCCAGCAGCTCGCGGAGCGGGGGGTCCACAGATACGCAGTATTTT. Translation gives CASSSRSGGSTDTQYF.